The present T cell receptor beta chain was sequenced within a study of blood T cell repertoires in COVID-19 (dated by TCRdb to the early 2020s). In the study overall: Samples from collaborators originated in the United States, Italy and Spain and spanned both the acute and convalescent phases of COVID-19. The material from the prospective study consisted of cDNA or gDNA derived from T cells, B-cell-depleted T cells, or PBMCs. The dataset comprised deeply sampled blood TCRbeta repertoires from subjects exposed to, actively infected with, or recovered from COVID-19. The repertoires were made available in a free public database intended to serve as a resource for research on the immune response to SARS-CoV-2. Samples came from the ongoing ImmuneRACE study (first 160 participants) plus 1,254 subjects from 6 global collaborators. A de-identified subject ID, COVID-19 status, age in years and sex were almost always included in the sample metadata. HLA class I and class II types, where available, came from metadata supplied by the sample provider rather than from assay-based typing. Here is what the overall study found, with its caveats: The quantity of clinical and demographic metadata differed by source and by participant and was supplied without curation.

The collaborating institutions used their own protocols to collect whole blood in K2EDTA tubes. Collaborator samples were shipped for TCRbeta analysis as frozen whole blood, isolated PBMCs, or DNA extracted from either sample type. TCRbeta CDR3 regions were amplified from genomic DNA using the immunoSEQ Assay, a bias-controlled multiplex PCR. As for the original processing: Nucleated cell counts per sample were estimated from amplification of reference gene primers within the assay. Sequence reads were collapsed and filtered to measure the absolute abundance of every unique TCRbeta CDR3 rearrangement. Productive Simpson clonality was computed per sample as the square root of Simpson's diversity index over productive rearrangements. This is the immuneACCESS table as TCRdb keeps it, with only in-frame sequences that have V and J called. A part of the clones is gone; compared with another copy, unresolved V genes explain less than half, and the rest is unexplained. For V, J and clone size, that table is used; D and trimming come from the DNA. The sample data list 50,000 or so clones, and more than 90% of these were observed just once. About 8.9% of the sample is taken by the ten largest.

The CDR3 contains 17 residues, cysteine and phenylalanine counted. The CDR3 DNA has 51 bases and is translated from base 1. CDR1 and CDR2 (SEHNR, FQNEAQ) derive from the germline V gene (reference sequence). V is pared back by 4 bases and J by 8 bases, with 26 bases lying between the germline termini. In the case of this clone: The clone's antigen remains unknown. It has no much larger one-base neighbor in the sample; base qualities were not kept.

The sequencing sample was made of peripheral blood. The chain joins TRBV7-9 to TRBJ1-2, with the D segment identity uncertain. The receptor comes from a woman at least 80 years old with acute or convalescent COVID-19. The nucleotides read TGTGCCAGCAGCTCCCGGGGAGGACTTATACGACGAAGAGGCTACACCTTC. It specifies CASSSRGGLIRRRGYTF.